The 25 T cell receptor beta chains reported below all come from one sample, sequenced in a study of radiotherapy plus CTLA-4 blockade in lung cancer. Clones were read by immunoSEQ multiplex PCR, and TCRdb kept only the in-frame ones, dropping some. The sample records tens of thousands of clones, around 78% being singletons. The sequences come from peripheral blood, collected from a patient treated with radiotherapy plus ipilimumab. Receptors originate from a human donor with non-small cell lung cancer who had a partial response to radiotherapy plus ipilimumab. Some clones in this sample may be carry-over from other donors' samples.

As to this clone: The same CDR3 also results from other DNA sequences found in this sample. The rearrangement uses TRBV19 and TRBJ1-5; TRBD1 agrees at 8 bases. Germline CDR1 and CDR2: LNHDA and SQIVND (reference sequence). CDR3 length equals 15 residues. The V and J ends lost 2 bases and 7 bases, in that order; junction bases with no gene match: 7. CDR3 in amino acids: CASSISPGGGQPQHF. The CDR3 DNA is TGTGCCAGTAGTATATCCCCAGGGGGCGGACAGCCCCAGCATTTT.

This chain links TRBV28 with TRBJ2-3, with 12 bases identical to TRBD2. Germline V gene data show CDR1 as MDHEN and CDR2 as SYDVKM. This CDR3 spans 17 amino acids. With V trimmed by 1 base and J by 4 bases, 6 bases remained unmatched. The chain's CDR3 is CASSLSSGGAVADTQYF. The DNA for the CDR3 is TGTGCCAGCAGTTTATCTAGCGGGGGGGCTGTCGCAGATACGCAGTATTTT.

This clone was detected only a few times. V is TRBV18 and J is TRBJ1-4; the match to TRBD1 covers 7 bases. Per the germline V gene, CDR1 is KGHSH and CDR2 is LQKENI. V lost 2 bases, J lost 8 bases, and 2 bases stayed unmatched. The length of the CDR3 is 13 residues. CDR3 residues: CASSPGQEEKLFF. For the CDR3, the DNA is TGTGCCAGCTCACCAGGACAGGAAGAAAAACTGTTTTTT.

This clone was detected once. The chain is built from TRBV2 and TRBJ2-1; weak D call: TRBD2 (6 bases). Germline CDR1 and CDR2: SNHLY and FYNNEI. The CDR3 sequence is 14 residues long. Trimming removed 4 bases at V and 6 bases at J, with 13 bases between. The CDR3 is CASSVGLAGNEQFF. The CDR3 DNA sequence: TGTGCCAGCAGTGTGGGACTGGCTGGCAATGAGCAGTTCTTC.

The genes are TRBV18 and TRBJ2-2; D unclear. V was clipped by 0 bases and J by 7 bases, with 9 bases between them. The CDR3 consists of 14 residues. From germline, CDR1 is KGHSH and CDR2 LQKENI. The CDR3 sequence is CASSPPVRIGELFF. The CDR3 DNA reads as TGTGCCAGCTCACCACCAGTCAGGATCGGGGAGCTGTTTTTT. The whole variable domain, filled in from reference TRBV18 and TRBJ2-2, reads NAGVMQNPRHLVRRRGQEARLRCSPMKGHSHVYWYRQLPEEGLKFMVYLQKENIIDESGMPKERFSAEFPKEGPSILRIQQVVRGDSAAYFCASSPPVRIGELFFGEGSRLTVL.

The V call is TRBV28, the J call TRBJ1-1; a weak D match, TRBD1 (6 bases). The CDR3 is 15 residues long. Germline loops: CDR1 MDHEN, CDR2 SYDVKM. The V end lost 5 bases, the J end lost 3 bases, and 16 bases lay between the germline ends. The CDR3 nucleotides read TGTGCCAGCAGTCCGGCAGGGGTAGTTGACACTGAAGCTTTCTTT. Translated, it gives CASSPAGVVDTEAFF.

The chain couples TRBV19 to TRBJ1-5; D not certain. The CDR3 is made up of 14 amino acids. The V end lost 6 bases, the J end lost 3 bases, and 12 bases lay between the germline ends. The V gene's germline CDR1 is LNHDA and CDR2 SQIVND (reference sequence). DNA of the CDR3: TGTGCCAGTAGCGAACGACACGCCAATCAGCCCCAGCATTTT. Translated: CASSERHANQPQHF.

This chain connects TRBV6-6 to TRBJ2-5; 11 nucleotides line up with TRBD1. This CDR3 contains 15 residues. With 6 bases clipped from V and 4 bases from J, the junction kept 7 bases outside the gene matches. The V gene's germline CDR1 is MNHNY and CDR2 SVGAGI (reference sequence). The CDR3 sequence is CASSFPGTGGETQYF. The CDR3 DNA follows: TGTGCCAGCAGCTTCCCCGGGACAGGGGGAGAGACCCAGTACTTC.

The chain combines TRBV29-1 with TRBJ1-1, with TRBD1 as a possible D gene (6 bases). The V end lost 6 bases, the J end lost 1 base, and 12 bases lay between the germline ends. The germline gives CDR1 SQVTM, CDR2 ANQGSEA. The CDR3 totals 13 residues. The CDR3 region is CSVTGSANTEAFF. CDR3 bases: TGCAGCGTCACAGGGTCGGCGAACACTGAAGCTTTCTTT.

This clone was observed a few times. This chain joins TRBV7-2 and TRBJ1-2, with TRBD1 identical over 9 bases. This CDR3 spans 14 amino acids. Trimming cost V 5 bases and J 4 bases; bases outside gene matches: 5. The germline V gene has CDR1 SGHTA and CDR2 FQGNSA. This chain's CDR3 is CASSRRDRVYGYTF. The CDR3 coding sequence is TGTGCCAGCAGCCGCCGGGACAGGGTCTATGGCTACACCTTC.

The chain employs TRBV6-1 and TRBJ2-2, with a possible D match to TRBD1 (6 bases). Trimming took 5 bases from V and 6 from J, leaving 10 bases between them. Germline V gene sequence: CDR1 MNHNS, CDR2 SASEGT. The CDR3 is made up of 13 amino acids. CDR3 protein: CASSSQGSGELFF. The CDR3 nucleotides read TGTGCCAGCAGTTCACAGGGTTCCGGGGAGCTGTTTTTT.

This sequence joins TRBV28 and TRBJ2-1; 8 bases line up with TRBD2. The CDR3 runs to 14 residues. CDR1 is MDHEN and CDR2 is SYDVKM in the germline V gene. Germline trimming cut 11 bases from V and 2 bases from J; bases unmatched to any gene: 8. As DNA, the CDR3 is TGTGCCGTCTCGCGGGAGGCCCCCTACAATGAGCAGTTCTTC. Translated, it gives CAVSREAPYNEQFF.

The chain combines TRBV7-9 with TRBJ2-7, with D unclear. V lost 5 bases and J lost 2, with 10 bases in between. Germline loops: CDR1 SEHNR, CDR2 FQNEAQ (reference sequence). This CDR3 has 13 residues. This CDR3 is CASSPYPPYEQYF. Written as DNA, the CDR3 is TGTGCCAGCAGCCCCTACCCACCCTACGAGCAGTACTTC.

The table lists this clone with a count of one. This chain joins TRBV5-1 and TRBJ2-3, with TRBD1 matching over 7 bases. Germline V gene data show CDR1 as SGHRS and CDR2 as YFSETQ. The CDR3 sequence is 13 residues long. V gave up 9 bases and J gave up 0 bases; unmatched junction bases: 4. CDR3 sequence (DNA): TGCGCCACCAGGACAGGTAGCACAGATACGCAGTATTTT. Its translation: CATRTGSTDTQYF.

The genes are TRBV11-1 and TRBJ2-7, with TRBD1 as a possible D gene (6 bases). Trimming took off 6 bases at V and 0 bases at J, with 18 bases between the two ends. CDR3 size: 16 residues. The V gene's germline CDR1 is SGHAT and CDR2 FQDESV (reference sequence). CDR3: CASREHRVSSSYEQYF. For the CDR3, the DNA is TGTGCCAGCAGAGAACACAGGGTGTCAAGCTCCTACGAGCAGTACTTC.

This clone was found a few times. The rearrangement uses TRBV20-1 and TRBJ2-5; D is unclear. This CDR3 has 11 residues. The V end was cut by 6 bases, the J end by 5 bases, with 10 bases between. Germline V lookup: CDR1 DFQATT, CDR2 SNEGSKA (reference sequence). The CDR3 loop is CSAQEWETQYF. The CDR3 DNA sequence: TGCAGTGCCCAGGAATGGGAGACCCAGTACTTC.

The chain combines TRBV28 with TRBJ1-2; 7 bases agree with TRBD1. Germline V lookup: CDR1 MDHEN, CDR2 SYDVKM. The CDR3 is 14 residues long. Trimming took 11 bases from V and 7 from J; bases not matched to a gene: 16. The CDR3 coding sequence is TGTGCCGGACAGGACGGCGGGCTAAGTTCTGGCTACACCTTC. Protein sequence: CAGQDGGLSSGYTF.

The V gene is TRBV18, the J gene TRBJ1-4; perhaps TRBD1 as D (6 bases). Deletions cut 3 bases from V and 8 bases from J, with 13 bases between. The CDR3 consists of 14 residues. CDR1 KGHSH and CDR2 LQKENI come from the germline V gene. The CDR3 is CASSPRDITEKLFF. The CDR3, as DNA: TGTGCCAGCTCACCCCGGGACATAACGGAAAAACTGTTTTTT.

This chain connects TRBV7-9 to TRBJ2-5, with 7 nucleotides matching TRBD2. CDR1 and CDR2 from the germline V gene are SEHNR and FQNEAQ (reference sequence). The CDR3 has 15 amino acids. Germline trimming cut 1 base from V and 4 bases from J; bases unmatched to any gene: 6. The CDR3 DNA is TGTGCCAGCAGCTTAGACAGCGGGGTCCCAGAGACCCAGTACTTC. It specifies CASSLDSGVPETQYF.

This clone appeared a single time. V usage is TRBV29-1 and J usage is TRBJ2-7; 8 bases agree with TRBD1. The V segment lost 7 bases and the J segment 0 bases; nucleotides outside the gene matches: 5. The germline V gene has CDR1 SQVTM and CDR2 ANQGSEA. This CDR3 comprises 13 residues. CDR3 sequence reads: CSATTGGSYEQYF. In DNA form, the CDR3 reads TGCAGCGCTACAACAGGGGGCTCCTACGAGCAGTACTTC.

The V gene is TRBV18, the J gene TRBJ1-2; 7 bases are a match to TRBD1. The CDR3 loop spans 15 amino acids. Germline trimming cut 3 bases from V and 2 bases from J; bases unmatched to any gene: 6. Germline V gene lookup returns CDR1 KGHSH and CDR2 LQKENI. CDR3 protein: CASSPKDRTNYGYTF. The CDR3, as DNA: TGTGCCAGCTCACCTAAGGACAGGACGAACTATGGCTACACCTTC.

This clone turned up a few times. The V and J genes are TRBV21-1 and TRBJ1-5; TRBD1, the D gene given by the table, was not confirmed from the DNA. TRBV21-1 is a listed pseudogene. The length of the CDR3 is 11 residues. The CDR3 DNA sequence: TGTGCCAGCAGACAGAATCAGCCCCAGCATTTT. It yields the protein CASRQNQPQHF.

This sequence joins TRBV15 and TRBJ1-5; D unresolved. V was cut by 8 bases and J by 0 bases, with 8 bases left in between. Germline V gives CDR1 LNHNV, CDR2 YYDKDF (reference sequence). The CDR3 is made up of 13 amino acids. CDR3 DNA sequence: TGTGCCACCGTACACAATAGCAATCAGCCCCAGCATTTT. This sequence encodes CATVHNSNQPQHF.

The chain joins TRBV7-9 to TRBJ1-1, with TRBD1 matching over 8 bases. Per the germline V gene, CDR1 is SEHNR and CDR2 is FQNEAQ (reference sequence). This CDR3 comprises 15 residues. The junction had 6 bases not matched to a gene; V was cut back by 5 bases and J by 1 base. Written as DNA, the CDR3 is TGTGCCAGCAGCCACACCGACAGGGGGAACACTGAAGCTTTCTTT. Residues: CASSHTDRGNTEAFF.

CDR3 nucleotides: TGTGCCAGCAGCCGAGGACAGGCATCTGAAGCTTTCTTT. This translates into CASSRGQASEAFF. V usage is TRBV7-2 and J usage is TRBJ1-1; 7 bases align to TRBD1. CDR3 length: 13 amino acids. The ends lost 5 bases at V and 6 bases at J; junction bases unmatched: 6. In germline, CDR1 is SGHTA, CDR2 FQGNSA.